The 16 T cell receptor beta chains below were found in one sample sequenced in a study of cytomegalovirus exposure and HLA in healthy donors. Only in-frame clones appear in the TCRdb table, and some are missing; sequencing was by immunoSEQ multiplex PCR. Here the sample spans roughly 130,000 clones, 70% to 90% being singletons. The sequenced material came from PBMCs. These receptor sequences come from a woman aged 25 to 39 in good health and CMV-seropositive.

The chain has TRBV6-1 and TRBJ1-5; 10 bases fit TRBD1. The J segment lost 0 bases and the V segment lost 4 bases, leaving 3 bases of the junction unmatched. The germline V gene encodes CDR1 MNHNS and CDR2 SASEGT. This CDR3 spans 16 amino acids. The CDR3 spells CASSAGQGYSNQPQHF. CDR3 bases: TGTGCCAGCAGTGCGGGACAGGGGTATAGCAATCAGCCCCAGCATTTT.

The rearrangement links TRBV18 to TRBJ2-3; D is possibly TRBD2 (6 bases). The CDR3 sequence is 15 residues long. The V gene's germline CDR1 is KGHSH and CDR2 LQKENI. Trimming pared 2 bases from V and 0 bases from J, leaving 9 bases between. The CDR3 spells CASSPTGASTDTQYF. The CDR3 DNA reads TGTGCCAGCTCACCAACGGGAGCGAGCACAGATACGCAGTATTTT.

This chain links TRBV5-1 with TRBJ2-7; weak D call: TRBD2 (5 bases). V shed 0 bases and J shed 4 bases, with 14 bases lying between them. CDR1 is SGHRS and CDR2 is YFSETQ in the germline V gene. This CDR3 is 15 amino acids long. The CDR3 here is CASSLAPGYGYEQYF. The CDR3, as DNA: TGCGCCAGCAGCTTGGCCCCGGGATACGGGTACGAGCAGTACTTC.

This clone has only a few counts. CDR3 nucleotides: TGCGCCAGCAGCCTGCCCGGGACTAGCGGGGGAGGGTACGAGCAGTACTTC. Residues: CASSLPGTSGGGYEQYF. The genes are TRBV5-1 and TRBJ2-7; 14 bases agree with TRBD2. The trim removed 4 bases at V and 4 bases at J, leaving 10 bases unmatched. The CDR3 is 17 residues long. The V gene's germline CDR1 is SGHRS and CDR2 YFSETQ.

The chain combines TRBV7-2 with TRBJ1-1, with D unresolved. The CDR3 is made up of 14 amino acids. V was pared by 4 bases and J by 1 base, with 10 bases between. The germline gives CDR1 SGHTA, CDR2 FQGNSA. The CDR3 DNA reads as TGTGCCAGCAGCTGGGCTACCTCGAACACTGAAGCTTTCTTT. Its translation is CASSWATSNTEAFF.

The chain couples TRBV5-1 to TRBJ2-1, with unresolved D. In germline, CDR1 is SGHRS, CDR2 YFSETQ. This CDR3 comprises 12 residues. Trimming removed 3 bases at V and 4 bases at J, with 5 bases between. DNA for the CDR3: TGCGCCAGCAGCTCCGGTTACAATGAGCAGTTCTTC. Translated: CASSSGYNEQFF.

This chain uses TRBV2 with TRBJ2-1; TRBD2 matches at 11 bases. CDR1 and CDR2 from the germline V gene are SNHLY and FYNNEI. V shed 9 bases, J shed 3 bases, and the junction held 7 bases outside the gene matches. The CDR3 length is 15 residues. CDR3 in DNA: TGTGCCAGTCGTAGCGGGGGGGGATACTACAATGAGCAGTTCTTC. It translates to CASRSGGGYYNEQFF. The full variable domain, rest sourced from reference TRBV2 and TRBJ2-1, is EPEVTQTPSHQVTQMGQEVILRCVPISNHLYFYWYRQILGQKVEFLVSFYNNEISEKSEIFDDQFSVERPDGSNFTLKIRSTKLEDSAMYFCASRSGGGYYNEQFFGPGTRLTVL.

The CDR3 reads CASSSRGRRDNEQFF. The CDR3 DNA sequence: TGCGCCAGCAGCTCCAGGGGGCGAAGGGACAATGAGCAGTTCTTC. The chain carries TRBV5-1 and TRBJ2-1, with 8 nucleotides matching TRBD1. V lost 3 bases, J lost 5 bases, and 7 bases stayed unmatched. CDR3 length: 15 amino acids. CDR1 SGHRS and CDR2 YFSETQ come from the germline V gene.

J is TRBJ2-7 and V is TRBV7-9, with D perhaps matching TRBD2 (6 bases). The CDR3 runs to 14 residues. The V end was cut by 5 bases, the J end by 4 bases, with 15 bases between. The V gene's germline CDR1 is SEHNR and CDR2 FQNEAQ (reference sequence). CDR3 amino acids: CASSQSGGRYEQYF. The CDR3 region has the DNA TGTGCCAGCAGCCAATCCGGGGGAAGGTACGAGCAGTACTTC.

The chain combines TRBV7-9 with TRBJ2-1; 7 bases match TRBD2. CDR1 SEHNR and CDR2 FQNEAQ come from the germline V gene (reference sequence). Trimming took 5 bases from V and 0 from J; bases not matched to a gene: 16. The CDR3 runs to 19 residues. The CDR3 DNA reads TGTGCCAGCAGCCCAAAGAGGGGTAAGCGGGGTAGCTCCTACAATGAGCAGTTCTTC. Translating gives CASSPKRGKRGSSYNEQFF.

The genes are TRBV5-1 and TRBJ2-3, with D possibly matching TRBD1 (6 bases). Per the germline V gene, CDR1 is SGHRS and CDR2 is YFSETQ. The V and J ends lost 2 bases and 6 bases respectively, with 19 bases between them. This CDR3 is 16 amino acids long. DNA for the CDR3: TGCGCCAGCAGCTTCACCCGGGACACTTCTGGGGATACGCAGTATTTT. It specifies CASSFTRDTSGDTQYF.

CDR3 residues: CASSERLAYEQYF. The CDR3 nucleotides read TGTGCCAGCAGCGAACGGTTGGCCTACGAGCAGTACTTC. V is TRBV6-1 and J is TRBJ2-7; no firm D call. V lost 6 bases, J lost 2 bases, and 11 bases lay in between. CDR1 and CDR2 (germline): MNHNS, SASEGT. This CDR3 is built from 13 residues.

This rearrangement joins TRBV15 to TRBJ2-3, with no clear D. This CDR3 contains 13 residues. V lost 0 bases, J lost 6 bases, and 7 bases lay in between. Per germline, CDR1 LNHNV and CDR2 YYDKDF (reference sequence). The CDR3 here is CATSRDTVDTQYF. The CDR3 DNA reads as TGTGCCACCAGCAGAGATACGGTGGATACGCAGTATTTT.

CDR3 sequence reads: CASSMSTSGGREQYF. In nucleotides, the CDR3 is TGTGCCAGTAGTATGTCGACTAGCGGGGGGCGCGAGCAGTACTTC. The chain links TRBV19 to TRBJ2-7; 13 bases map to TRBD2. V dropped 3 bases and J dropped 6; count of bases not matched to a gene: 5. This CDR3 has 15 amino acids. CDR1 is LNHDA and CDR2 is SQIVND in the germline V gene (reference sequence).

The chain is built from TRBV28 and TRBJ2-2; D perhaps matches TRBD2 (6 bases). The V end was cut by 4 bases, the J end by 5 bases, with 14 bases between. Germline CDR1 is MDHEN and CDR2 is SYDVKM. CDR3 length: 15 amino acids. CDR3: CASSSTGELTGELFF. The DNA for the CDR3 is TGTGCCAGCAGTTCCACGGGAGAATTAACCGGGGAGCTGTTTTTT.

V gene TRBV18 combines with J gene TRBJ2-2; a weak D match, TRBD1 (6 bases). This CDR3 is 15 amino acids long. V lost 4 bases to trimming and J lost 0 bases, with 9 bases between them. The germline V gene encodes CDR1 KGHSH and CDR2 LQKENI. The CDR3 DNA is TGTGCCAGCTCACGGGACAACCCGAACACCGGGGAGCTGTTTTTT. It yields the protein CASSRDNPNTGELFF.